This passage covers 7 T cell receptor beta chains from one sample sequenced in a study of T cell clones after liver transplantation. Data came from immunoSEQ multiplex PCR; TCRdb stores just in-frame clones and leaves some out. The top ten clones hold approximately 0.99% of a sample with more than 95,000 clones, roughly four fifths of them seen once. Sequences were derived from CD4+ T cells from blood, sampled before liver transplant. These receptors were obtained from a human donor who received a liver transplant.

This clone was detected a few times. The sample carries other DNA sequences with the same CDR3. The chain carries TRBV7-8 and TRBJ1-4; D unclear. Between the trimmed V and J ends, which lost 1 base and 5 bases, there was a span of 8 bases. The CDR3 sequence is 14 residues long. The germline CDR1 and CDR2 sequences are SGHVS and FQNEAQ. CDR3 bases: TGTGCCAGCAGCTTAGGAGGAACAAATGAAAAACTGTTTTTT. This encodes CASSLGGTNEKLFF.

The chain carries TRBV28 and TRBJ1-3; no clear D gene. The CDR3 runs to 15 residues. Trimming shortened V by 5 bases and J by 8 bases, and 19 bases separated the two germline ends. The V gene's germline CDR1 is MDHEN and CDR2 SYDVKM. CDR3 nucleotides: TGTGCCAGCAGTCCCGAATCTGGACGCCAACACACCATATATTTT. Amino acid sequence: CASSPESGRQHTIYF.

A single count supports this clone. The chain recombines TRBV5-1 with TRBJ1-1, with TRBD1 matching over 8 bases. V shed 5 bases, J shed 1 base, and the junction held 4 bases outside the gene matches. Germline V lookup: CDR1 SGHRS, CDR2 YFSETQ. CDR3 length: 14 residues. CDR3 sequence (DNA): TGCGCCAGCAGGCAGGGGGCTCAGAACACTGAAGCTTTCTTT. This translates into CASRQGAQNTEAFF.

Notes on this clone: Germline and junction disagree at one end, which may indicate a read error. The CDR3 nucleotides are TGTGCCAGCAGCTTGGATGCTAGCGGGGGCACTCATTTT. Amino acid sequence: CASSLDASGGTHF. The chain has TRBV5-4 and TRBJ2-3; 10 bases line up with TRBD2. This CDR3 is 13 amino acids long. Germline V gives CDR1 SGHNT, CDR2 YYREEE (reference sequence).

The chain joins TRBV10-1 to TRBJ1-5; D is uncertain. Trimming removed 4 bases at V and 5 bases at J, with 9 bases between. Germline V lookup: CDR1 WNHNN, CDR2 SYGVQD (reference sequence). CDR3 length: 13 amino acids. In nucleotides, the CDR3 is TGCGCCAGCAGTGCTTCAACTCATCAGCCCCAGCATTTT. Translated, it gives CASSASTHQPQHF.

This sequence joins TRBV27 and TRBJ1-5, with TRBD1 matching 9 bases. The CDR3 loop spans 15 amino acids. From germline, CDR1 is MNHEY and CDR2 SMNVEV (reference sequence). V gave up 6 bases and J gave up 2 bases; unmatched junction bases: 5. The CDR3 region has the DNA TGTGCCAGCAGACCCGGGGACAGGGGCAATCAGCCCCAGCATTTT. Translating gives CASRPGDRGNQPQHF.

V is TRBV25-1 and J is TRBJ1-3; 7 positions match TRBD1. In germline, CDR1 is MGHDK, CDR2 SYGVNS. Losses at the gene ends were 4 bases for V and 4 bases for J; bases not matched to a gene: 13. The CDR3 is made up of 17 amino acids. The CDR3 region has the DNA TGTGCCAGCAGTGCAAGACAGGGAAGAGCGATCGGAAACACCATATATTTT. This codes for CASSARQGRAIGNTIYF.